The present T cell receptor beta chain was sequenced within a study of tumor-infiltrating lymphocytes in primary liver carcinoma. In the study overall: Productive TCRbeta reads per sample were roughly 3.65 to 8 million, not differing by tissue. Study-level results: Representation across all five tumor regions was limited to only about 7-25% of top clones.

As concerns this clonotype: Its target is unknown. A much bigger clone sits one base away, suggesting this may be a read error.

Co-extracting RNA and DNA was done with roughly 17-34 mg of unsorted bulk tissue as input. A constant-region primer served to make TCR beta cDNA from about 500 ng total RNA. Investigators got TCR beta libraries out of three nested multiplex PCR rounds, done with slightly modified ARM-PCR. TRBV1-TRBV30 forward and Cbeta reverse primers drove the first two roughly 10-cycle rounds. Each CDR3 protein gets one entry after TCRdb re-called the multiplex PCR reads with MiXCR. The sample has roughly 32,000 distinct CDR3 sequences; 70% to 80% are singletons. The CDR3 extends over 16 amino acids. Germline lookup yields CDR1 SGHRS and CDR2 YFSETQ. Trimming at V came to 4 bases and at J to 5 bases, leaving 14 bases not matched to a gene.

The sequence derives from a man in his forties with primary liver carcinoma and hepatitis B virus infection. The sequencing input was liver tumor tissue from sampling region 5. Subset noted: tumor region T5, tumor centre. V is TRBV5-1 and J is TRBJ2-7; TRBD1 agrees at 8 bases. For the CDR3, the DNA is TGCGCCAGCAGCCACCTCAGGGGGCAGGTTGTAGACGAGCAGTACTTC. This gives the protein CASSHLRGQVVDEQYF.